The clone carrying this TCR beta chain appeared many times. The antigen remains undetermined. The sample originates from a study of T cells in Graves' hyperthyroidism and ophthalmopathy. Study in general: The authors collected peripheral blood at initial diagnosis, before any treatment.

Study-wide points: Ophthalmopathy prediction by the model preceded onset by a median about 6.8 months.

RNA transcripts gave rise to amplified TCR beta CDR3 regions. The study used the HTBI primer set for a first-round RT-PCR of the TCR CDR3. TCRdb called the multiplex PCR reads again in MiXCR, with one record for every CDR3 protein. The data show around 390,000 distinct CDR3 sequences, around 13% seen once. The CDR3 extends over 13 amino acids. Per germline, CDR1 DFQATT and CDR2 SNEGSKA (reference sequence). The junction had 3 bases not matched to a gene; V was cut back by 0 bases and J by 8 bases. V gene TRBV20-1 combines with J gene TRBJ2-4; 8 nucleotides align to TRBD2. The sequence derives from a woman aged 25 to 39 with Graves' ophthalmopathy. The sequenced sample consisted of blood. The CDR3 region is CSARDGRGDIQYF. The CDR3 DNA sequence: TGCAGTGCTAGAGACGGGAGGGGAGACATTCAGTACTTC.